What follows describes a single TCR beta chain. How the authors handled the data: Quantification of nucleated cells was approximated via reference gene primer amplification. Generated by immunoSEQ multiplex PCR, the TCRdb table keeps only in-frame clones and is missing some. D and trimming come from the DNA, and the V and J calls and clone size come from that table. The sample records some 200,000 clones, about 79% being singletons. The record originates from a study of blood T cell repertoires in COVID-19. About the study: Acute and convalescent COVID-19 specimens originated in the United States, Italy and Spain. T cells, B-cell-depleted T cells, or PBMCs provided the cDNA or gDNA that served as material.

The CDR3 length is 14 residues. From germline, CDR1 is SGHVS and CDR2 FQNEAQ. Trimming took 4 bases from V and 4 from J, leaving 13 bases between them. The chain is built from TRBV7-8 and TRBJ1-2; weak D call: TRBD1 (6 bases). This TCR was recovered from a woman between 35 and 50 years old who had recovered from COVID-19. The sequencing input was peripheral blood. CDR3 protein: CASSSIGQIYGYTF. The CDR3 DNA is TGTGCCAGCAGCTCGATTGGACAGATCTATGGCTACACCTTC.